The rows below give T cell receptor beta chains drawn from one sample of a study of blood T cell repertoires in COVID-19. The table came from immunoSEQ multiplex PCR; TCRdb's copy has only in-frame clones and leaves some out. The sample holds around 130,000 clones, roughly nine tenths seen once. Source material: peripheral blood. The receptor source for this set is a man aged 50 to 60 with active COVID-19. Each CDR3 is given with its conserved first and last residue. D genes are given only for firm matches. A row's size may be missing; if present it is once, few, many or a size class.

D gene	V gene	J gene	clone size	CDR3 protein	CDR3 DNA
TRBD1	TRBV11-2	TRBJ2-4	.	CASRPDRGWNIQYF	TGTGCCAGCAGACCAGACAGGGGCTGGAACATTCAGTACTTC
.	TRBV2	TRBJ1-6	.	CASFRVEAPLHF	TGTGCCAGCTTCCGGGTGGAGGCACCCCTCCACTTT
.	TRBV6-5	TRBJ1-6	.	CASRRGGDSPLHF	TGTGCCAGCAGGAGGGGGGGTGATTCACCCCTCCACTTT
TRBD1	TRBV19	TRBJ1-4	.	CASRKTGVNEKLFF	TGTGCCAGTAGGAAGACAGGGGTTAATGAAAAACTGTTTTTT
.	TRBV20-1	TRBJ1-5	.	CSASQGPVSNQPQHF	TGCAGTGCAAGTCAGGGCCCGGTTAGCAATCAGCCCCAGCATTTT
.	TRBV2	TRBJ1-6	.	CASSERGAANSPLHF	TGTGCCAGCAGTGAACGGGGGGCGGCAAATTCACCCCTCCACTTT
TRBD2	TRBV15	TRBJ2-5	.	CATSRDPGLAGQETQYF	TGTGCCACCAGCAGAGACCCAGGACTAGCGGGTCAAGAGACCCAGTACTTC
.	TRBV4-1	TRBJ2-2	once	CASSQDSGLISTGELFF	TGCGCCAGCAGCCAAGATTCGGGACTCATTTCCACCGGGGAGCTGTTTTTT
TRBD1	TRBV5-1	TRBJ1-1	.	CASSLDGQGAVEAFF	TGCGCCAGCAGCTTGGATGGACAGGGGGCTGTTGAAGCTTTCTTT
TRBD2	TRBV18	TRBJ2-3	.	CASLSTLAGDTDTQYF	TGTGCCAGCTTATCAACACTAGCGGGAGACACAGATACGCAGTATTTT
.	TRBV27	TRBJ1-1	.	CASSLGGMNTEAFF	TGTGCCAGCAGTTTAGGAGGCATGAACACTGAAGCTTTCTTT
TRBD2	TRBV29-1	TRBJ2-1	.	CSVRLADSYNEQFF	TGCAGCGTACGACTAGCGGACTCCTACAATGAGCAGTTCTTC
TRBD1	TRBV10-3	TRBJ2-5	.	CAISGGQGEETQYF	TGTGCCATCAGTGGGGGACAGGGGGAAGAGACCCAGTACTTC
TRBD2	TRBV7-9	TRBJ2-4	.	CASSLAGGLADRNIQYF	TGTGCCAGCAGCTTAGCGGGGGGACTAGCGGATCGTAACATTCAGTACTTC
.	TRBV30	TRBJ1-5	.	CAWSAGSSNQPQHF	TGTGCCTGGAGTGCTGGGAGTAGCAATCAGCCCCAGCATTTT
TRBD2	TRBV6-5	TRBJ2-5	.	CASTTWGGTGETQYF	TGTGCCAGCACCACCTGGGGGGGGACGGGGGAGACCCAGTACTTC
TRBD1	TRBV18	TRBJ1-6	once	CASSGQTSSYNSPLHF	TGTGCCAGCTCGGGACAGACTAGCTCCTATAATTCACCCCTCCACTTT
TRBD1	TRBV5-4	TRBJ1-2	.	CASSSSSPGQGNGYTF	TGTGCCAGCAGCTCGAGCTCCCCGGGACAGGGGAATGGCTACACCTTC
.	TRBV7-9	TRBJ2-1	.	CASSRDYNEQFF	TGTGCCAGCAGCCGGGACTACAATGAGCAGTTCTTC
TRBD2	TRBV2	TRBJ2-3	.	CASSELAGGTDTQYF	TGTGCCAGCAGTGAACTAGCGGGAGGAACAGATACGCAGTATTTT
.	TRBV29-1	TRBJ2-7	.	CSVADGSGREQYF	TGCAGCGTTGCCGACGGGAGCGGTAGGGAGCAGTACTTC